The clone carrying this T cell receptor beta chain was counted a single time. Its antigen is unidentified. This sample is part of a study of cytomegalovirus exposure and HLA in healthy donors. On the study more broadly: In terms of ancestry, the Caucasian-associated cluster contained about 80% of the approximately 400 genotyped donors.

In the PCR, 60 Vbeta and 13 Jbeta primers were used. Sequencing used immunoSEQ multiplex PCR; TCRdb keeps in-frame clones, though not all of them. The table has some 65,000 clones, roughly 70% seen once. General study findings and limits: In a later analysis, TCR association rates varied by HLA locus: DRB1 most, HLA-C fewest. 87-base-pair reads could not separate some V segments, including TRBV6-2 and TRBV6-3. There were 160 or so TCR beta chains listed as cytomegalovirus-associated.

The CDR3 extends over 14 amino acids. Germline CDR1 is WNHNN and CDR2 is SYGVQD (reference sequence). After removal of 0 bases from V and 2 bases from J, the junction contained 0 bases not matched to a gene. Material for sequencing was PBMCs. The receptor was derived from a man between 45 and 60 years old in good health and CMV-seropositive. The rearrangement links TRBV10-1 to TRBJ2-7; TRBD2 agrees at 8 bases. CDR3 loop: CASSESRGAYEQYF. The DNA of the CDR3 is TGCGCCAGCAGTGAGTCGCGGGGGGCCTACGAGCAGTACTTC.